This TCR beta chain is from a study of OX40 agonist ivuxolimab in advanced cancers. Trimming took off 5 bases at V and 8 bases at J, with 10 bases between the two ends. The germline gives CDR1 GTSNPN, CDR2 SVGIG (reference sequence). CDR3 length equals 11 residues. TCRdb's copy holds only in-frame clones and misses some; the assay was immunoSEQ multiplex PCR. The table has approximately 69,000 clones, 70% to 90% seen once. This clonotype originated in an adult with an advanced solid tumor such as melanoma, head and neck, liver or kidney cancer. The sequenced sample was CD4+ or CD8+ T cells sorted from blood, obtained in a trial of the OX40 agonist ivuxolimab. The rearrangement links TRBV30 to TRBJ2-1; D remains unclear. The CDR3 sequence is CAWAERDEQFF. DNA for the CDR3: TGTGCCTGGGCTGAGCGCGATGAGCAGTTCTTC.